This entry lists 11 T cell receptor beta chains sequenced from one sample in a study of regulatory T cells in long-lasting Graves disease. Arm-PCR with iRepertoire HTBI primers amplified the CDR3 regions for these TCR beta libraries. TCRdb re-derived calls from the multiplex PCR reads in MiXCR, one entry per CDR3 protein. The sample shows some 280,000 distinct CDR3 sequences, around a fifth of them seen only once. The time point was: persistent/refractory GD, antithyroid drugs over 5 years with positive TRAb. PBMC-derived RNA was used for the TCR library. Source: peripheral blood mononuclear cells (PBMCs), taken when the disease was refractory, from a patient treated with antithyroid drugs. Receptors were obtained from a female donor with Graves disease.

The chain uses TRBV4-3 and TRBJ2-7, with 12 nucleotides matching TRBD1. V lost 2 bases, J lost 8 bases, and 10 bases stayed unmatched. The CDR3 length is 16 residues. CDR1 and CDR2 (germline): LGHNA, YSLEER. The CDR3 is CASSQYPPGQGAKQYF. CDR3 DNA: TGCGCCAGCAGCCAATACCCCCCGGGACAGGGGGCGAAGCAGTACTTC.

This clonotype occurred many times. The CDR3 sequence is CASSPPGLAGYEQYF. The CDR3 DNA sequence: TGTGCCAGCAGTCCCCCCGGACTAGCGGGGTACGAGCAGTACTTC. The chain employs TRBV28 and TRBJ2-7; 12 bases match TRBD2. Germline V gene sequence: CDR1 MDHEN, CDR2 SYDVKM. This CDR3 has 15 amino acids. V shed 5 bases, J shed 4 bases, and the junction held 6 bases outside the gene matches.

This clonotype has just a few counts. This chain joins TRBV6-2 or TRBV6-3 and TRBJ2-7, with D perhaps TRBD1 or TRBD2 (5 bases each). Trimming stripped 6 bases from V and 3 bases from J, with 21 bases between. This CDR3 region has 16 residues. The germline V gene has CDR1 MNHEY and CDR2 SVGEGT. DNA for the CDR3: TGTGCCAGCAGCTCTGGGACCGGTTCCCTCTTCTACGAGCAGTACTTC. Encoded protein: CASSSGTGSLFYEQYF.

This clonotype occurred many times. The genes are TRBV3-1 and TRBJ2-2, with D possibly TRBD1 on 7 matching bases. This CDR3 contains 16 residues. The germline V gene encodes CDR1 LGHDT and CDR2 YNNKEL (reference sequence). V lost 5 bases, J lost 1 base, and 14 bases lay in between. DNA of the CDR3: TGTGCCAGCAGCGTTTACAGGGGACTGAACACCGGGGAGCTGTTTTTT. Its translation: CASSVYRGLNTGELFF.

Only a few counts were recorded for this clonotype. The chain uses TRBV5-1 and TRBJ2-2, with 9 bases that match TRBD2. CDR1 is SGHRS and CDR2 is YFSETQ in the germline V gene. This CDR3 has 15 amino acids. Trimming took 1 base from V and 6 from J; bases not matched to a gene: 4. In DNA, the CDR3 is TGCGCCAGCAGCTTGACGGGACTAGCTTCCGGGGAGCTGTTTTTT. It translates to CASSLTGLASGELFF.

Comment on this clonotype: A much more abundant neighbour one base away suggests this may be a read error. This chain links TRBV20-1 with TRBJ1-1, with TRBD1 identical over 11 bases. Germline values: CDR1 DFQATT, CDR2 SNEGSKA (reference sequence). With 6 bases clipped from V and 3 bases from J, the junction kept 3 bases outside the gene matches. The CDR3 extends over 13 amino acids. In DNA, the CDR3 is TGCAGTGCCGGGACAGGGGGGGACACTGAAGCTTTCTTT. Amino acid sequence: CSAGTGGDTEAFF.

This clonotype was found many times. The genes are TRBV28 and TRBJ2-7, with 12 bases fitting TRBD1. The length of the CDR3 is 16 residues. The germline V gene has CDR1 MDHEN and CDR2 SYDVKM. The V gene end was trimmed by 6 bases and the J gene end by 5 bases; junction bases not matched to a gene: 11. CDR3 protein: CASRHPGQGASDEQYF. CDR3 bases: TGTGCCAGCAGACACCCGGGACAGGGGGCTTCGGACGAGCAGTACTTC.

This clonotype has just a few counts. The rearrangement links TRBV6-1 to TRBJ2-6, with D unresolved. Between the trimmed V and J ends, which lost 6 bases and 0 bases, there was a span of 12 bases. The CDR3 spans 16 residues. Per the germline V gene, CDR1 is MNHNS and CDR2 is SASEGT. The CDR3 loop reads CASSPYWISGANVLTF. CDR3 bases: TGTGCCAGCAGCCCTTATTGGATCTCTGGGGCCAACGTCCTGACTTTC.

This clonotype was counted only a few times. The rearrangement links TRBV6-2 or TRBV6-3 to TRBJ1-4; a possible D gene is TRBD1 (5 bases). V shed 2 bases and J shed 3 bases, with 19 bases lying between them. The CDR3 spans 18 residues. Germline assignment: CDR1 MNHEY and CDR2 SVGEGT. This CDR3 reads CASSYLYRSEAANEKLFF. CDR3 nucleotides: TGTGCCAGCAGTTACCTATACAGGTCGGAGGCGGCTAATGAAAAACTGTTTTTT.

This chain uses TRBV29-1 with TRBJ2-6; TRBD1 matches at 12 bases. With 5 bases clipped from V and 4 bases from J, the junction kept 6 bases outside the gene matches. This CDR3 region has 16 residues. Germline V lookup: CDR1 SQVTM, CDR2 ANQGSEA. Here the CDR3 DNA reads TGCAGCGTTTTGGGACAGGGGGCGCACGGGGCCAACGTCCTGACTTTC. The encoded protein is CSVLGQGAHGANVLTF.

This clonotype was counted once. The CDR3 end shows no conserved phenylalanine or tryptophan, and so a read error is likely. This sequence joins TRBV18 and TRBJ2-5; D is undetermined. Germline V gene sequence: CDR1 KGHSH, CDR2 LQKENI. CDR3 length equals 12 residues. Trimming left V 3 bases short and J 1 base short, with 3 bases between. The CDR3 reads CASSPIQETQYS. The CDR3 coding sequence is TGTGCCAGCTCACCGATCCAAGAGACCCAGTACTCC.